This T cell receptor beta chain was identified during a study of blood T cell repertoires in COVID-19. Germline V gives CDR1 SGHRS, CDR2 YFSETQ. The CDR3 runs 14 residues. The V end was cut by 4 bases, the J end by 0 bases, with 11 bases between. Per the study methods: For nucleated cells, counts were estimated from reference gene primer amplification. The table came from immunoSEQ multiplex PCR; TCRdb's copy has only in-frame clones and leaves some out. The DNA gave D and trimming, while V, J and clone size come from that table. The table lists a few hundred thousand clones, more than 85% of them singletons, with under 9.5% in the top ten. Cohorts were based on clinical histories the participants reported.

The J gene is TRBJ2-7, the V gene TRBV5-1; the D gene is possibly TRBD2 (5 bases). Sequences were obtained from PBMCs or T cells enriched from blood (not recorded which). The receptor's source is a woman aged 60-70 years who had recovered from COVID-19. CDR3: CASSPPGSSYEQYV. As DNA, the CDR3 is TGCGCCAGCAGCCCTCCGGGGAGCTCCTACGAGCAGTACGTC.